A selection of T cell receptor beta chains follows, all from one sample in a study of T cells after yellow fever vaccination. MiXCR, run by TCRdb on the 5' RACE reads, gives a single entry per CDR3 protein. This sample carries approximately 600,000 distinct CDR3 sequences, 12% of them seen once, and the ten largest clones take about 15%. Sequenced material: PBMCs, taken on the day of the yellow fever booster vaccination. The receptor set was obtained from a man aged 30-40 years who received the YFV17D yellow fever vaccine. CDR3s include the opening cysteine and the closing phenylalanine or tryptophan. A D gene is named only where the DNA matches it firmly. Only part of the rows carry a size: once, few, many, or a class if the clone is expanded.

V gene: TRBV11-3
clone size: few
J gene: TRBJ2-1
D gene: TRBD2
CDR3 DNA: TGTGCCAGCAGCTCGGGGACTAGCGGGAGTCTCGATGAGCAGTTCTTC
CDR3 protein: CASSSGTSGSLDEQFF

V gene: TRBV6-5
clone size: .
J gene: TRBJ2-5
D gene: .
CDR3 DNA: TGTGCCAGCAGTTACTGGGGGGTACAAGAGACCCAGTACTTC
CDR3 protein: CASSYWGVQETQYF

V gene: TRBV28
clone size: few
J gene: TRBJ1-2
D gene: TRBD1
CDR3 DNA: TGTGCCAGCGGTACAGGGGGCGAACCCTTTAACTATGGCTACACCTTC
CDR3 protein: CASGTGGEPFNYGYTF

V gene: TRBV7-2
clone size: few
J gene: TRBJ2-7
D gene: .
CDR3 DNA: TGTGCCAGCAGCTTAGTGGTGGGAACCTACGAGCAGTACTTC
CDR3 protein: CASSLVVGTYEQYF

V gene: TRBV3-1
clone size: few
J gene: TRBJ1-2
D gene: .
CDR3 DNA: TGTGCCAGCAGCCAAGCCCAGGGGAAGGATGGCTACACCTTC
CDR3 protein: CASSQAQGKDGYTF

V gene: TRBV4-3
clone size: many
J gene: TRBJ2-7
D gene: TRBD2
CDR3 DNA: TGCGCCAGCAGCCAAGAATGGGCGGGAGGTAGATACGAGCAGTACTTC
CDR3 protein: CASSQEWAGGRYEQYF

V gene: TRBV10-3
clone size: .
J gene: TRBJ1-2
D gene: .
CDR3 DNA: TGTGCCATCAGCCCGGTCGAGGCCCCAGGGAGAGGCTACACCTTC
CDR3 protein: CAISPVEAPGRGYTF

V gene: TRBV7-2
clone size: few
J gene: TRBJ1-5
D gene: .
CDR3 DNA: TGTGCCAGCAGCAACGGGGAGCCCCAGCATTTT
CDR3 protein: CASSNGEPQHF

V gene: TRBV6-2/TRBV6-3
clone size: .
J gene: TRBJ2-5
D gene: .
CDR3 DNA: TGTGCCAGCAGTCCCACAATACCGGAGACCCAGTACTTC
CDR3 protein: CASSPTIPETQYF

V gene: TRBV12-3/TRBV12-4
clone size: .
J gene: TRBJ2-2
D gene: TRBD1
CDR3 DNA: TGTGCCAGCAGTCAGACAGGGCCCACCGGGGAGCTGTTTTTT
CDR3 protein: CASSQTGPTGELFF

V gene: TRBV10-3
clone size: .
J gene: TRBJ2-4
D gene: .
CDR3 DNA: TGTGCCATCAGTGCGGGCGGAAAAAACATTCAGTACTTC
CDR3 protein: CAISAGGKNIQYF

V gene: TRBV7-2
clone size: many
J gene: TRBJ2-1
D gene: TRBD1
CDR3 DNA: TGTGCCAGCAGCTTTGGGACAGTTGACAATGAGCAGTTCTTC
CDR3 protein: CASSFGTVDNEQFF

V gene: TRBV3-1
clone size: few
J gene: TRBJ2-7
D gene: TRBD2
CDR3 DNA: TGTGCCTGCAGCCAAGAACGGGCTAGCGGGAACTACGAGCAGTACTTC
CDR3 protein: CACSQERASGNYEQYF

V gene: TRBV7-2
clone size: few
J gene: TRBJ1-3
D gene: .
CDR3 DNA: TGTGCCAGCAGCTACGGAGTCGGAAACACCATATATTTT
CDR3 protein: CASSYGVGNTIYF

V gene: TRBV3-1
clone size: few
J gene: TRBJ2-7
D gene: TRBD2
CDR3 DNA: TGTGCCAGCAGCCAAGTTGGGGGAGGGCCCTACGAGCAGTACTTC
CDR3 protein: CASSQVGGGPYEQYF

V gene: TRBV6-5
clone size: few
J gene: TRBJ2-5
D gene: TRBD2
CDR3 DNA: TGTGCCAGCAGTTCGGGAGGACCGGGCCAGACCCAGTACTTC
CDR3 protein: CASSSGGPGQTQYF

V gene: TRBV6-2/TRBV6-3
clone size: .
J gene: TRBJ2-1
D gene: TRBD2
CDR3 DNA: TGTGCCAGCACAGCGGGAGGGGGGATTAATGAGCAGTTCTTC
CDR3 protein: CASTAGGGINEQFF

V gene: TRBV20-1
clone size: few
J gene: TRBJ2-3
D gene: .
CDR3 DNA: TGCATCGTGTCGCGCTGGGACCAAAATACGCAGTATTTT
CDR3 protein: CIVSRWDQNTQYF

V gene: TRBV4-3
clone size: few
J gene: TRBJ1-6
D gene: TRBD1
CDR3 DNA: TGCGCCAGCAGCTGGGGTGGGGACAGATCTTCACCCCTCCACTTT
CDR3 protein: CASSWGGDRSSPLHF

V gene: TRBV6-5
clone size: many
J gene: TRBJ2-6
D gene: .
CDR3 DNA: TGTGCCAGCAGTTCCAACTCTGGGGCCAACGTCCTGACTTTC
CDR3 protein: CASSSNSGANVLTF

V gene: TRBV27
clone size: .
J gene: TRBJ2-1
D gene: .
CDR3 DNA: TGTGCCAGCAGTCCCCTCGGGGACACAGGAGGTGAGCAGTTCTTC
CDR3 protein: CASSPLGDTGGEQFF

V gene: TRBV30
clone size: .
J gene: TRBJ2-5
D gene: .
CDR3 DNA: TGTGCCTGGAGACAGGGATTCGAGACCCAGTACTTC
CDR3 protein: CAWRQGFETQYF

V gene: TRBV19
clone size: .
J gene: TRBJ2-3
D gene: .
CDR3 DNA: TGCGCCAGCAGCATCGCCTCCACAGATACGCAGTATTTT
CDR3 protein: CASSIASTDTQYF

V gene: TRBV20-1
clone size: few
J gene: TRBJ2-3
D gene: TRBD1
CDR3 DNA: TGCAGTGCTACCGAAAAGGGTGACAGGGGGCGAGCAGATACGCAGTATTTT
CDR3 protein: CSATEKGDRGRADTQYF

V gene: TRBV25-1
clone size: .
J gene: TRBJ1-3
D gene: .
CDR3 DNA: TGTGCCAGTAGACGGGACACCACTGGAAACACCATATATTTT
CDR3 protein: CASRRDTTGNTIYF

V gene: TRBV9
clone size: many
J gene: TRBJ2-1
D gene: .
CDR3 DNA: TGTGCCAGCAGCCCACTAGGTACCCTCTACAATGAGCAGTTCTTC
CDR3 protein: CASSPLGTLYNEQFF

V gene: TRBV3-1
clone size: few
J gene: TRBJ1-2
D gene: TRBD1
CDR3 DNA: TGTGCCAGCAGCCGAAGGGACAGCTTCTATGGCTACACCTTC
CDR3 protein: CASSRRDSFYGYTF

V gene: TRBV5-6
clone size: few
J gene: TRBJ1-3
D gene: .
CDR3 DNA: TGTGCCAGCAGCACGCTGCTAGGGTCTGGAAACACCATATATTTT
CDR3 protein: CASSTLLGSGNTIYF

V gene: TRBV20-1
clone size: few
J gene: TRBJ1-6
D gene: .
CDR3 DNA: TGCTGTGCTAGAGCCTCGGGGTCTTCCTTGGATTCACCCCTCCACTTT
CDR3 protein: CCARASGSSLDSPLHF

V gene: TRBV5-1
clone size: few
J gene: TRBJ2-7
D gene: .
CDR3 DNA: TGCGCCAGCAGCTTGGCAGGGGGACTTACCCACGAGCAGTACTTC
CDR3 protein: CASSLAGGLTHEQYF

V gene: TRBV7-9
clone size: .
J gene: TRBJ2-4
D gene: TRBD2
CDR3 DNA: TGTGCCAGCACCCCCATACGGGGGGGGATAGCCAAAAACATTCAGTACTTC
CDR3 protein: CASTPIRGGIAKNIQYF

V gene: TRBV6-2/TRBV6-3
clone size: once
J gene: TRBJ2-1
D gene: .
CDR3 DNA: TGTGCCAGCAGTTTAGATTCCGTCAATGAGCAGTTCTTC
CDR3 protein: CASSLDSVNEQFF

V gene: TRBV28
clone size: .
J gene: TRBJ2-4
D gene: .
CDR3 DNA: TGTGCCAGCAGTTTATGGGTCTGGGGGTCGCCTCAGTACTTC
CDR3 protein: CASSLWVWGSPQYF

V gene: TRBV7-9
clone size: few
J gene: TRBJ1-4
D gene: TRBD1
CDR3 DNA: TGTGCCAGCAGCCTGGACAGGGGTAATGAAAAACTGTTTTTT
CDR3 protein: CASSLDRGNEKLFF

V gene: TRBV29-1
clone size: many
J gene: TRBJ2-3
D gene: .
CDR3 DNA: TGCAGCGTTGAAGAAACAGGAAGTAGCACAGATACGCAGTATTTT
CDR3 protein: CSVEETGSSTDTQYF

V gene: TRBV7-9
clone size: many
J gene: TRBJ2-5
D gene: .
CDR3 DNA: TGTGCCAGCAGCCCGAGCACTGGGAGAGAGACCCAGTACTTC
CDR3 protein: CASSPSTGRETQYF

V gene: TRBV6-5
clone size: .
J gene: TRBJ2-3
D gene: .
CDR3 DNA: TGTGCCAGCAGTTACGGTCTTATCAGGGAAGATACGCAGTATTTT
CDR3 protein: CASSYGLIREDTQYF

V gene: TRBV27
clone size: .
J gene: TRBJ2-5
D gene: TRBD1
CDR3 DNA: TGTGCCAGCAGTTTAGAGGGGGCAGAGACCCAGTACTTC
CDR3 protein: CASSLEGAETQYF

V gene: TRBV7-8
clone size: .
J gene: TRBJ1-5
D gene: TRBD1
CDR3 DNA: TGTGCCAGCAGCTTAGGAACCGGGACAGGGGGAGATCAGCCCCAGCATTTT
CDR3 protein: CASSLGTGTGGDQPQHF

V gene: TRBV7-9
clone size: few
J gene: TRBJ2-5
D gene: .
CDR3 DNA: TGTGCCAGCAGCTTATCGTTGTACAGTCAAGAGACCCAGTACTTC
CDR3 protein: CASSLSLYSQETQYF

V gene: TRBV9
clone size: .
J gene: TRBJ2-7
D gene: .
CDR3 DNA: TGTGCCAGCAGCGTAGCAGGAGGGTTGGGGTCCTACGAGCAGTACTTC
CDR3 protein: CASSVAGGLGSYEQYF